These 5 T cell receptor beta chains came from one sample sequenced in a study of blood T cell repertoires in COVID-19. The assay was immunoSEQ multiplex PCR, and TCRdb's table has in-frame clones only and misses some. The sample lists around 190,000 clones, 80% to 90% occurring once. Sequencing was carried out using PBMCs or T cells enriched from blood (not recorded which). The source is a man between 35 and 55 years old who had recovered from COVID-19.

The chain links TRBV19 to TRBJ1-5; maybe TRBD1 (6 bases). The V and J ends lost 5 bases and 7 bases respectively, with 21 bases between them. The CDR3 sequence is 16 residues long. Germline V gene data show CDR1 as LNHDA and CDR2 as SQIVND (reference sequence). CDR3 DNA: TGTGCCAGTAGTCTCCCCCACCATTCAAGGGGGCAGCCCCAGCATTTT. Amino acid sequence: CASSLPHHSRGQPQHF.

The rearrangement joins TRBV9 to TRBJ2-7, with TRBD2 matching over 7 bases. The length of the CDR3 is 15 residues. Germline V lookup: CDR1 SGDLS, CDR2 YYNGEE. V was clipped by 4 bases and J by 3 bases; unmatched bases: 10. The chain's CDR3 is CASSSSAGPLYEQYF. The CDR3 region has the DNA TGTGCCAGCAGCTCATCAGCGGGGCCACTCTACGAGCAGTACTTC.

J is TRBJ1-3 and V is TRBV3-1 (or the pseudogene TRBV3-2), with 7 bases fitting TRBD1. Per the germline V gene, CDR1 is LGHDT and CDR2 is YNNKEL (reference sequence). The trim removed 4 bases at V and 5 bases at J, leaving 11 bases unmatched. This CDR3 is 16 amino acids long. This CDR3 is CASSLRGQAARNTIYF. The CDR3 region has the DNA TGTGCCAGCAGCCTCCGCGGACAGGCAGCTAGAAACACCATATATTTT.

The chain recombines TRBV7-9 with TRBJ1-3, with D hard to call. The CDR3 length is 17 residues. Germline assignment: CDR1 SEHNR and CDR2 FQNEAQ (reference sequence). Between the trimmed V and J ends, which lost 5 bases and 0 bases, there was a span of 17 bases. The CDR3 DNA is TGTGCCAGCAGCCCTAGCCAGTATATCACCTCTGGAAACACCATATATTTT. Residues: CASSPSQYITSGNTIYF. Drawing the rest from reference TRBV7-9 and TRBJ1-3, the complete variable domain is DTGVSQNPRHKITKRGQNVTFRCDPISEHNRLYWYRQTLGQGPEFLTYFQNEAQLEKSRLLSDRFSAERPKGSFSTLEIQRTEQGDSAMYLCASSPSQYITSGNTIYFGEGSWLTVV.

The CDR3 bases are TGTGCCAGCAACATAGCGGGAGGAGGCGATGAGCAGTTCTTC. Translation: CASNIAGGGDEQFF. This chain uses TRBV2 with TRBJ2-1, with 10 bases identical to TRBD2. V was pared by 7 bases and J by 8 bases, with 8 bases of the junction left unmatched. The CDR3 has 14 amino acids. Germline CDR1 and CDR2: SNHLY and FYNNEI.